The T cell receptor (beta chain) described here comes from a study of blood T cell repertoires in COVID-19. Study-wide background: Samples taken during acute and convalescent COVID-19 were collected in the United States, Italy and Spain. The analysed material was cDNA or gDNA that came from T cells, B-cell-depleted T cells, or PBMCs.

Study processing details: The assay estimated nucleated cells by amplifying reference gene primers. The data were produced by immunoSEQ multiplex PCR, yet TCRdb's version contains in-frame clones alone and is incomplete. V and J calls and clone size come straight from that table; D and trimming were deduced from the DNA. The table lists about 210,000 clones, roughly 90% of them singletons. The CDR3 spans 16 residues. With 5 bases clipped from V and 7 bases from J, the junction kept 13 bases outside the gene matches. Germline V gene sequence: CDR1 LNHDA, CDR2 SQIVND (reference sequence). The V call is TRBV19, the J call TRBJ1-4; 7 nucleotides match TRBD1. Sequencing was done on a sample of peripheral blood. The clonotype was recovered from a man aged 18 to 35 with active or convalescent COVID-19. The CDR3, as DNA: TGTGCCAGTAGTCCGACCTTGACAGGGACCGTTGAAAAACTGTTTTTT. Its protein is CASSPTLTGTVEKLFF.